Given below is one T cell receptor (beta chain) in context. Its antigen is not known. The sample originates from a study of T cell responses to AZD1222 COVID-19 vaccine. Germline V gives CDR1 SNHLY, CDR2 FYNNEI. V lost 7 bases to trimming and J lost 5 bases; unmatched junction nucleotides: 10. The CDR3 loop spans 14 amino acids. General observations from the study: Spike-specific TCR breadth and depth went up after people got two AZD1222 doses.

Method: immunoSEQ multiplex PCR; TCRdb's copy keeps in-frame clones and lacks some. The sample lists roughly 160,000 clones; 80% to 95% were seen once. The chain couples TRBV2 to TRBJ2-7, with 8 bases fitting TRBD2. The TCR was taken from an adult in good health. The material sequenced was peripheral blood, taken on day 0 of AZD1222 vaccination. The CDR3 coding sequence is TGTGCCAGCAACCCCAGCGGGAGTCCCCACGAGCAGTACTTC. Amino acid sequence: CASNPSGSPHEQYF.